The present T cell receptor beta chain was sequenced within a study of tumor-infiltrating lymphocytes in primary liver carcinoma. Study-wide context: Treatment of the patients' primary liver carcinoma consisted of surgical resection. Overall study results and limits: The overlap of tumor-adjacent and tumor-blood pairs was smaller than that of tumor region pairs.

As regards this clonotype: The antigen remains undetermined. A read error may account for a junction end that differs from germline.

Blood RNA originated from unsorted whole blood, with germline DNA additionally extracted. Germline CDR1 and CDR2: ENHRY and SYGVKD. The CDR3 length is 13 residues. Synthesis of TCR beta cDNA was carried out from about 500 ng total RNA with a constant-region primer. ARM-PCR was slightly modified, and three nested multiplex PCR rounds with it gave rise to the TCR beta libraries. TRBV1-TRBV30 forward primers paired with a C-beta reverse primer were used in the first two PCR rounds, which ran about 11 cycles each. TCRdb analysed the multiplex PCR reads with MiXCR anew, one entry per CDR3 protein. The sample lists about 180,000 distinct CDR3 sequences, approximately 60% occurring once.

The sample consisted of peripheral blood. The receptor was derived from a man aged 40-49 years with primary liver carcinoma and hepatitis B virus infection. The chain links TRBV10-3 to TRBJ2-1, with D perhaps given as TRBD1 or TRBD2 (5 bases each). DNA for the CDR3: TGTGCCGTCAATGGGGGTTCCTACAATGAGCAGTTTTTC. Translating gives CAVNGGSYNEQFF.